Listed below are T cell receptor beta chains from one sample, sequenced in a study of T cells in narcolepsy. Method: immunoSEQ multiplex PCR; TCRdb's copy keeps in-frame clones and lacks some. The data show about 40,000 clones, 88% seen once. Sequenced sample: CD45RA- memory CD4+ T cells from PBMCs. Receptor source: a human donor with narcolepsy. Both conserved end residues are part of each CDR3. D genes are given only for firm matches. Clone size, where shown, is once, few, many, or a class for clones that have expanded.

J	D	V	size	DNA	CDR3
TRBJ1-4	.	TRBV10-2	.	TGCGCCAGCAGTAAGGATCAGGGGGAAAAACTGTTTTTT	CASSKDQGEKLFF
TRBJ1-2	.	TRBV7-9	.	TGTGCCAGCAGAATAGTGGGGGCGCTGGGTGGCTACACCTTC	CASRIVGALGGYTF
TRBJ2-1	.	TRBV6-5	.	TGTGCCAGCAGTTACCAGATAATGCAGGAGCAGTTCTTC	CASSYQIMQEQFF
TRBJ1-1	.	TRBV5-6	.	TGTGCCAGCAGCCCTGGGATCCTTCCGAACACTGAAGCTTTCTTT	CASSPGILPNTEAFF
TRBJ1-2	.	TRBV14	once	TGTGCCAGCAGCCAATTAGTAGGGTTGGATGGCTACACCTTC	CASSQLVGLDGYTF
TRBJ2-2	TRBD2	TRBV18	.	TGTGCCAGCTCACCGAGTAACAGCGGGGGAATTACCGGGGAGCTGTTTTTT	CASSPSNSGGITGELFF
TRBJ1-2	.	TRBV7-8	.	TGTGCCAGCAGCTTAGCCGGGGCTTATGGCTACACCTTC	CASSLAGAYGYTF
TRBJ1-1	TRBD1	TRBV19	.	TGTGCCAGTGGATTCCGGGACAGCCGTACTGAAGCTTTCTTT	CASGFRDSRTEAFF
TRBJ2-3	TRBD2	TRBV5-1	few	TGCGCCAGCAGCTACCGGGAGGGTAGCACAGATACGCAGTATTTT	CASSYREGSTDTQYF
TRBJ1-1	.	TRBV15	.	TGTGCCACCAGCAGAGTTTTAACAGATAGAATGAACACTGAAGCTTTCTTT	CATSRVLTDRMNTEAFF
TRBJ2-5	.	TRBV20-1	.	TGCAGTGCTGGAGGCGAGGAGACCCAGTACTTC	CSAGGEETQYF
TRBJ2-1	TRBD1	TRBV7-8	once	TGTGCCAGCAGCGAGTACAGGGGGCTAATCTACAATGAGCAGTTCTTC	CASSEYRGLIYNEQFF
TRBJ2-5	.	TRBV30	.	TGTGCCTGGAGTGTACTACAGGGACATAGGGAGACCCAGTACTTC	CAWSVLQGHRETQYF
TRBJ1-1	TRBD1	TRBV6-5	.	TGTGCCAGCAGTTTGACAGGGGGTGGCACTGAAGCTTTCTTT	CASSLTGGGTEAFF
TRBJ2-7	.	TRBV18	.	TGTGCCAGCTCACCACCGGCAAGGGGGGGACGCAAGTACTTC	CASSPPARGGRKYF
TRBJ2-3	.	TRBV5-6	.	TGTGCCAGCAGCTTTTTAAGGGGCACAGATACGCAGTATTTT	CASSFLRGTDTQYF
TRBJ2-5	.	TRBV7-2	.	TGTGCCAGCAGCTTTTACCTACAAGAGACCCAGTACTTC	CASSFYLQETQYF
TRBJ2-5	TRBD1	TRBV9	.	TGTGCCAGCAGCGTGCAGGGGGCGCAGGGGCCCCAGTACTTC	CASSVQGAQGPQYF
TRBJ2-5	TRBD2	TRBV7-2	.	TGTGCCAGCAGCGTAGGTAGACTAGCGGGGGCTGGAGAGACCCAGTACTTC	CASSVGRLAGAGETQYF
TRBJ2-7	.	TRBV11-3	.	TGTGCCAGCAGCTTAGTGCAAGTAGATGAGCAGTACTTC	CASSLVQVDEQYF
TRBJ1-5	.	TRBV30	.	TGTGCCTGGAGTGCCCAGTTCAATCAGCCCCAGCATTTT	CAWSAQFNQPQHF
TRBJ1-1	.	TRBV5-1	.	TGCGCCAGCAGCTTGGGGGACGGCCGTGAAGCTTTCTTT	CASSLGDGREAFF
TRBJ2-1	.	TRBV7-9	.	TGTGCCAGCAGCTTTCGCCAGACCGATGAGCAGTTCTTC	CASSFRQTDEQFF
TRBJ2-2	.	TRBV2	.	TGTGCCAGCTCCGAAGAGGGGGGGAGCACCGGGGAGCTGTTTTTT	CASSEEGGSTGELFF
TRBJ2-1	.	TRBV5-1	.	TGCGCCAGCAGCCCGTTGGGTTCAGGGAAGTCCTACAATGAGCAGTTCTTC	CASSPLGSGKSYNEQFF
TRBJ2-7	TRBD2	TRBV5-4	.	TGTGCCAGCAGCTTGGATCCTAGCGGGGACCCCTCCGAGCAGTACTTC	CASSLDPSGDPSEQYF
TRBJ1-5	.	TRBV19	.	TGTGCCAGTAGTATTTTGGGAAGCAATCAGCCCCAGCATTTT	CASSILGSNQPQHF
TRBJ2-2	.	TRBV13	.	TGTGCCAGCAGCTTTAAGCGCCGGGAGCTGTTTTTT	CASSFKRRELFF
TRBJ1-4	.	TRBV5-1	.	TGCGCCAGCAGCTTGAGGGGTGGCGATGAAAAACTGTTTTTT	CASSLRGGDEKLFF
TRBJ2-1	TRBD2	TRBV15	.	TGTGCCACCAGCAGAGGACTAGCGGGGATCTCCTACAATGAGCAGTTCTTC	CATSRGLAGISYNEQFF
TRBJ2-7	TRBD2	TRBV18	.	TGTGCCAGCTCACCCGATATGATTAGCGGGGGGGCAGGCGAGCAGTACTTC	CASSPDMISGGAGEQYF
TRBJ2-5	.	TRBV23-1	few	TGCGCCAGCAATCGGGGAGGATGGGAGACCCAGTACTTC	CASNRGGWETQYF
TRBJ1-1	.	TRBV29-1	.	TGCAGCGTTGAAGTGAGGTCGAACACTGAAGCTTTCTTT	CSVEVRSNTEAFF
TRBJ1-1	.	TRBV7-9	few	TGTGCCAGCAGCCGGGACACGAACACTGAAGCTTTCTTT	CASSRDTNTEAFF
TRBJ1-1	TRBD1	TRBV10-3	.	TGTGCCATCAGGACACAGGGGGAAAACACTGAAGCTTTCTTT	CAIRTQGENTEAFF
TRBJ2-6	.	TRBV4-1	.	TGCGCCAGCAGCGGGATAGGGTTTCTTCTGGCCAACGTCCTGACTTTC	CASSGIGFLLANVLTF
TRBJ2-3	.	TRBV9	.	TGTGCCAGCAGCGAATTTGGGGGGAGCTCCCTCACAGATACGCAGTATTTT	CASSEFGGSSLTDTQYF
TRBJ2-7	TRBD2	TRBV15	.	TGTGCCACCAGTGGGACTAGTCTCTACGAGCAGTACTTC	CATSGTSLYEQYF
TRBJ2-5	.	TRBV2	once	TGTGCCAGCAGTGACCAGGGAGCTCAAGAGACCCAGTACTTC	CASSDQGAQETQYF
TRBJ2-1	.	TRBV7-6	.	TGTGCCAGCAGAGGGGAGCCAACATCGATCAATGAGCAGTTCTTC	CASRGEPTSINEQFF
TRBJ1-2	.	TRBV14	.	TGTGCCAGCAGCCAATACGAGTATGGCTACACCTTC	CASSQYEYGYTF
TRBJ1-1	.	TRBV30	.	TGTGCCTGGAGTGCGCTGATTGGCGACACTGAAGCTTTCTTT	CAWSALIGDTEAFF
TRBJ2-3	TRBD2	TRBV5-1	.	TGCGCCAGCAGCACCCGACTAGCGGGAGGGACCACAGATACGCAGTATTTT	CASSTRLAGGTTDTQYF
TRBJ1-2	TRBD1	TRBV28	.	TGTGCCAGCAGTAGCCCCGGGACAGTTAACTATGGCTACACCTTC	CASSSPGTVNYGYTF
TRBJ1-1	.	TRBV5-1	.	TGCGCCAGCAGCGGGAACATGAACACTGAAGCTTTCTTT	CASSGNMNTEAFF
TRBJ2-2	TRBD2	TRBV18	.	TGTGCCAGCTCGGCCGGGACTAGAGACCGGGAGCTGTTTTTT	CASSAGTRDRELFF
TRBJ1-5	.	TRBV18	.	TGTGCCAGCTCACCCTCCCCAGGGCCGAGCAATCAGCCCCAGCATTTT	CASSPSPGPSNQPQHF
TRBJ2-3	.	TRBV6-1	.	TGTGCCAGCAGTGCCCCGGGGGCCCCAGATACGCAGTATTTT	CASSAPGAPDTQYF
TRBJ1-4	.	TRBV6-1	.	TGTGCCAGCAGTGTTCGGCGGCTGAATGAAAAACTGTTTTTT	CASSVRRLNEKLFF
TRBJ2-7	.	TRBV30	.	TGTGCCTGGGAGTCGGGCTCCTACGAGCAGTACTTC	CAWESGSYEQYF
TRBJ1-1	.	TRBV29-1	few	TGCAGCGTGCTTCCCTCGGGCACTGAAGCTTTCTTT	CSVLPSGTEAFF
TRBJ2-5	.	TRBV6-4	.	TGTGCCAGCGGAGAGACCCAGTACTTC	CASGETQYF
TRBJ1-2	TRBD1	TRBV19	.	TGTGCCAGTAGTATATCGAGGGGGCGCTTGGATGGCTACACCTTC	CASSISRGRLDGYTF
TRBJ1-1	.	TRBV6-5	.	TGTGCCAGCACTACCTCAAGGGCAGCCACTGAAGCTTTCTTT	CASTTSRAATEAFF
TRBJ2-5	.	TRBV11-2	once	TGTGCCAGCACACCGGGACTCCCCAAAGAGACCCAGTACTTC	CASTPGLPKETQYF
TRBJ2-7	TRBD2	TRBV5-1	.	TGCGCCAGCAGCTTAGGGACTAGCGGGATCCACGAGCAGTACTTC	CASSLGTSGIHEQYF